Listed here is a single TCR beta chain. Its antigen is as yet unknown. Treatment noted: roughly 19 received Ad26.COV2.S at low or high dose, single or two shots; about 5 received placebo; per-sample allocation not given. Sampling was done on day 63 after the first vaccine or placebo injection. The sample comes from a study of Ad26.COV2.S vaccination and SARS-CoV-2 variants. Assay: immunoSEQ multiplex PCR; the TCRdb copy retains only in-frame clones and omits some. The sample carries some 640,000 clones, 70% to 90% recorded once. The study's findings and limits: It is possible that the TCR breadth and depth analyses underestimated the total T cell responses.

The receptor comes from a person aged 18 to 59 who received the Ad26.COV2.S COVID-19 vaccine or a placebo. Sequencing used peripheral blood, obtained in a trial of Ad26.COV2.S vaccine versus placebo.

The CDR3 region is CASSSSGSRETQYF. The CDR3 DNA reads as TGTGCCAGTAGTTCTAGCGGGAGTCGAGAGACCCAGTACTTC. J is TRBJ2-5 and V is TRBV19; TRBD2 matches 10 bases. The CDR3 is 14 residues long. CDR1 LNHDA and CDR2 SQIVND come from the germline V gene (reference sequence). V dropped 5 bases and J dropped 4; count of bases not matched to a gene: 4.